This TCR beta chain was sequenced for a study of T-cell reconstitution after alpha-beta-depleted transplantation in children. This clonotype was detected only once. This sequence may be a read error, since a much larger clone differs from it by one base. TCRbeta library preparation incorporated unique molecular identifiers. TCRdb used MiXCR to reprocess the PCR reads, holding one entry per CDR3 protein. This table holds some 200,000 distinct CDR3 sequences, about 6.4% found once. The source is a human donor who donated a stem cell graft to a child with Wiskott-Aldrich syndrome. Sample: PBMCs from the stem cell graft donor, taken from the stem cell graft.

CDR3 sequence reads: CATRAEDSGGSPLYF. CDR3 bases: TGCGCCACCCGTGCGGAAGACTCCGGGGGTTCACCCCTCTACTTT. The gene calls are TRBV5-1 and TRBJ1-6; a weak D match, TRBD1 (5 bases). The CDR3 runs 15 residues. The V gene's germline CDR1 is SGHRS and CDR2 YFSETQ.